This entry lists 5 T cell receptor beta chains sequenced from one sample in a study of cytomegalovirus exposure and HLA in healthy donors. Researchers ran the PCR with 60 Vbeta and 13 Jbeta primers. Here immunoSEQ multiplex PCR was the method, and the copy in TCRdb shows in-frame clones only, minus some. The top ten clones hold 3.8% of a sample with 200,000 to 250,000 clones, approximately 82% of them seen once. Sequencing was done on a sample of PBMCs. Source of these receptors: a male donor in good health and CMV-seronegative.

The gene calls are TRBV5-8 and TRBJ2-7, with 8 bases that match TRBD1. Germline CDR1 is SGHTS and CDR2 is YDEGEE. The CDR3 totals 14 residues. J was trimmed by 6 bases and V by 0 bases; bases with no gene match: 5. The CDR3 reads CASSLEQGVGEQYF. The DNA for the CDR3 is TGTGCCAGCAGCTTGGAACAGGGGGTTGGCGAGCAGTACTTC.

The V call is TRBV4-1, the J call TRBJ1-2; no clear D gene. V shed 0 bases and J shed 8 bases, with 13 bases lying between them. There are 14 residues in the CDR3. Looked up from germline, CDR1 is MGHRA and CDR2 is YSYEKL. CDR3 protein: CASSQEVRSGGYTF. CDR3 DNA: TGCGCCAGCAGCCAAGAGGTCCGGTCGGGAGGCTACACCTTC.

The chain has TRBV5-1 and TRBJ2-2; 9 bases fit TRBD2. Germline trimming cut 2 bases from V and 7 bases from J; bases unmatched to any gene: 6. Germline V gene sequence: CDR1 SGHRS, CDR2 YFSETQ. CDR3 length: 15 amino acids. The CDR3 protein is CASSLGLASGGELFF. In DNA, the CDR3 is TGCGCCAGCAGCTTAGGACTAGCGTCCGGCGGGGAGCTGTTTTTT.

The chain uses TRBV6-5 and TRBJ2-3; TRBD1 is a possible D gene (6 bases). The CDR3 extends over 15 amino acids. The germline V and J ends were trimmed by 5 bases and 2 bases, with 14 bases remaining between them. Looked up from germline, CDR1 is MNHEY and CDR2 is SVGAGI. The CDR3 DNA follows: TGTGCCAGCAGTATAGGGGGAACAGTCACAGATACGCAGTATTTT. Translation: CASSIGGTVTDTQYF.

This clone was detected once. The chain employs TRBV10-3 and TRBJ2-5; D possibly corresponds to TRBD1 (6 bases). Germline V gives CDR1 ENHRY, CDR2 SYGVKD. CDR3 length: 13 residues. V was cut by 2 bases and J by 7 bases, with 11 bases left in between. In DNA form, the CDR3 reads TGTGCCATCAGTGAGGGGGGCCCGGGGACCCAGTACTTC. It encodes CAISEGGPGTQYF.